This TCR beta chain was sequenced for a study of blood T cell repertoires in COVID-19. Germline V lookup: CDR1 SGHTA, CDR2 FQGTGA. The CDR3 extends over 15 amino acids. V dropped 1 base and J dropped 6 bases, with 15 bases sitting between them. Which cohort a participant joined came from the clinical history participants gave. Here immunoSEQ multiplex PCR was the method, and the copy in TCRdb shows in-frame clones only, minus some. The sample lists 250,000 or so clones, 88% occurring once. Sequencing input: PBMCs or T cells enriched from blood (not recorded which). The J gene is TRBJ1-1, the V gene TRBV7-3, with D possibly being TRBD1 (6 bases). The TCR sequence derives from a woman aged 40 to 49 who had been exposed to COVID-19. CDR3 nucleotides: TGTGCCAGCAGCTTAAGGGCAGGGGAAGGGGCTGAAGCTTTCTTT. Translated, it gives CASSLRAGEGAEAFF.